The entry below gives a single T cell receptor (beta chain) sequence along with its context. What this receptor recognizes is not known. Qualities for individual bases were not recorded, and no much larger clone is one base off. There are 16 amino acids in the CDR3, from cysteine to phenylalanine inclusive. Kept here is only the CDR3 DNA, which spans 48 bases and is read in frame from base 1. According to the germline V gene, CDR1 reads LGHNA and CDR2 reads YSLEER. V is shortened by 0 bases, J by 5 bases, and the region joining them spans 16 bases. The data originate from a study of pediatric ulcerative colitis (dated by TCRdb to about 2019). In terms of the full investigation: Pancolitis was present in roughly 7 ulcerative colitis patients and left-sided colitis in two, and histology consistent with ulcerative colitis was found in all of these patients. By Pediatric Ulcerative Colitis Activity Index, two patients had mild disease, several had moderate disease and three had acute severe colitis. Nine or ten newly diagnosed, treatment-naive pediatric ulcerative colitis patients and a few non-IBD control children each provided paired blood and rectal samples. General study outcomes and caveats: Clonal overlap between a subject's own blood and rectum was significantly greater in ulcerative colitis patients than in controls, which suggests more T cell trafficking to inflamed tissue. Repertoires were derived from total lymphocyte DNA, so rare subsets such as regulatory T cells may have patterns not reflected. Two rectal CDR3 clonotypes were present in all ulcerative colitis patients and in none of the controls. For technical reasons, blood samples from a couple of patients gave substantially fewer templates, and these samples were excluded from the blood-rectal overlap analysis. With only four individuals, the healthy control group was small. Controls, mild-moderate and acute severe colitis patients were separated by rectal repertoire features, and reduced rectal diversity due to clonal expansions was observed in acute severe colitis.

Before the diagnostic colonoscopy, none of the ulcerative colitis patients had been given any immunosuppressive medication. A blood sample was drawn at the time of the colonoscopy. The Wizard kit (Promega) was used to extract genomic DNA from the blood and intestinal samples. Through the immunoSEQ TRB Survey service, multiplex V and J primers were used to amplify rearranged CDR3 beta regions from genomic DNA. Survey-level sequencing depth of up to 500,000 reads per sample was used to keep depth equal across samples. The libraries were purified, combined into pools and sequenced with Illumina technology. In the original analysis: immunoSEQ online tools were used for productive clonality, sample overlap, pairwise scatters, CDR3 beta length, V/D/J gene usage and productiveness. Alongside Shannon and Simpson indices, calculated diversity was computed as the number of unique rearrangements divided by total templates, multiplied by 100. Principal component analysis was performed on Z-score normalized data with the R prcomp function and the ggbiplot package. Morisita's index was used to quantify blood-rectal clonal overlap within each subject. Imported from immuneACCESS, the table was reduced by TCRdb to in-frame sequences with V and J called. These copies leave out some clones; in studies compared against another copy, an unresolved V gene accounts for under half, and the cause of the remainder is not known. The DNA was the basis for D and trimming; V, J and clone size are from that table. Present in this sample are around 64,000 clones, about 86% of which were seen just once. The top ten constitute around 3.6% of the sample.

The TCR originated in a boy aged 10-17 years with severe ulcerative colitis. The sequencing sample was made of blood. The chain uses TRBV4-3 and TRBJ1-2, with the D gene not clear enough to name. The CDR3 is CASSQESQVPWYGYTF. DNA sequence: TGCGCCAGCAGCCAAGAGTCGCAGGTACCTTGGTATGGCTACACCTTC.